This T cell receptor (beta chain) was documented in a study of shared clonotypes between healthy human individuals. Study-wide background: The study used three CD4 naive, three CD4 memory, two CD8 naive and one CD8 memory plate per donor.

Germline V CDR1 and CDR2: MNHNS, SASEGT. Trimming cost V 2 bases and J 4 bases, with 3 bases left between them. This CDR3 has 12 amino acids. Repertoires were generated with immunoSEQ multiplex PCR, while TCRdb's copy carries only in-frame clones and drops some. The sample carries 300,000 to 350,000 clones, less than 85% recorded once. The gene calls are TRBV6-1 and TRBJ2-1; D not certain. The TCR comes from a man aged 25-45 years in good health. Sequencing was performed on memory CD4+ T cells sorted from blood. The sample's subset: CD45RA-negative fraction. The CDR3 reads CASSELYNEQFF. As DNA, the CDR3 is TGTGCCAGCAGTGAACTGTACAATGAGCAGTTCTTC.